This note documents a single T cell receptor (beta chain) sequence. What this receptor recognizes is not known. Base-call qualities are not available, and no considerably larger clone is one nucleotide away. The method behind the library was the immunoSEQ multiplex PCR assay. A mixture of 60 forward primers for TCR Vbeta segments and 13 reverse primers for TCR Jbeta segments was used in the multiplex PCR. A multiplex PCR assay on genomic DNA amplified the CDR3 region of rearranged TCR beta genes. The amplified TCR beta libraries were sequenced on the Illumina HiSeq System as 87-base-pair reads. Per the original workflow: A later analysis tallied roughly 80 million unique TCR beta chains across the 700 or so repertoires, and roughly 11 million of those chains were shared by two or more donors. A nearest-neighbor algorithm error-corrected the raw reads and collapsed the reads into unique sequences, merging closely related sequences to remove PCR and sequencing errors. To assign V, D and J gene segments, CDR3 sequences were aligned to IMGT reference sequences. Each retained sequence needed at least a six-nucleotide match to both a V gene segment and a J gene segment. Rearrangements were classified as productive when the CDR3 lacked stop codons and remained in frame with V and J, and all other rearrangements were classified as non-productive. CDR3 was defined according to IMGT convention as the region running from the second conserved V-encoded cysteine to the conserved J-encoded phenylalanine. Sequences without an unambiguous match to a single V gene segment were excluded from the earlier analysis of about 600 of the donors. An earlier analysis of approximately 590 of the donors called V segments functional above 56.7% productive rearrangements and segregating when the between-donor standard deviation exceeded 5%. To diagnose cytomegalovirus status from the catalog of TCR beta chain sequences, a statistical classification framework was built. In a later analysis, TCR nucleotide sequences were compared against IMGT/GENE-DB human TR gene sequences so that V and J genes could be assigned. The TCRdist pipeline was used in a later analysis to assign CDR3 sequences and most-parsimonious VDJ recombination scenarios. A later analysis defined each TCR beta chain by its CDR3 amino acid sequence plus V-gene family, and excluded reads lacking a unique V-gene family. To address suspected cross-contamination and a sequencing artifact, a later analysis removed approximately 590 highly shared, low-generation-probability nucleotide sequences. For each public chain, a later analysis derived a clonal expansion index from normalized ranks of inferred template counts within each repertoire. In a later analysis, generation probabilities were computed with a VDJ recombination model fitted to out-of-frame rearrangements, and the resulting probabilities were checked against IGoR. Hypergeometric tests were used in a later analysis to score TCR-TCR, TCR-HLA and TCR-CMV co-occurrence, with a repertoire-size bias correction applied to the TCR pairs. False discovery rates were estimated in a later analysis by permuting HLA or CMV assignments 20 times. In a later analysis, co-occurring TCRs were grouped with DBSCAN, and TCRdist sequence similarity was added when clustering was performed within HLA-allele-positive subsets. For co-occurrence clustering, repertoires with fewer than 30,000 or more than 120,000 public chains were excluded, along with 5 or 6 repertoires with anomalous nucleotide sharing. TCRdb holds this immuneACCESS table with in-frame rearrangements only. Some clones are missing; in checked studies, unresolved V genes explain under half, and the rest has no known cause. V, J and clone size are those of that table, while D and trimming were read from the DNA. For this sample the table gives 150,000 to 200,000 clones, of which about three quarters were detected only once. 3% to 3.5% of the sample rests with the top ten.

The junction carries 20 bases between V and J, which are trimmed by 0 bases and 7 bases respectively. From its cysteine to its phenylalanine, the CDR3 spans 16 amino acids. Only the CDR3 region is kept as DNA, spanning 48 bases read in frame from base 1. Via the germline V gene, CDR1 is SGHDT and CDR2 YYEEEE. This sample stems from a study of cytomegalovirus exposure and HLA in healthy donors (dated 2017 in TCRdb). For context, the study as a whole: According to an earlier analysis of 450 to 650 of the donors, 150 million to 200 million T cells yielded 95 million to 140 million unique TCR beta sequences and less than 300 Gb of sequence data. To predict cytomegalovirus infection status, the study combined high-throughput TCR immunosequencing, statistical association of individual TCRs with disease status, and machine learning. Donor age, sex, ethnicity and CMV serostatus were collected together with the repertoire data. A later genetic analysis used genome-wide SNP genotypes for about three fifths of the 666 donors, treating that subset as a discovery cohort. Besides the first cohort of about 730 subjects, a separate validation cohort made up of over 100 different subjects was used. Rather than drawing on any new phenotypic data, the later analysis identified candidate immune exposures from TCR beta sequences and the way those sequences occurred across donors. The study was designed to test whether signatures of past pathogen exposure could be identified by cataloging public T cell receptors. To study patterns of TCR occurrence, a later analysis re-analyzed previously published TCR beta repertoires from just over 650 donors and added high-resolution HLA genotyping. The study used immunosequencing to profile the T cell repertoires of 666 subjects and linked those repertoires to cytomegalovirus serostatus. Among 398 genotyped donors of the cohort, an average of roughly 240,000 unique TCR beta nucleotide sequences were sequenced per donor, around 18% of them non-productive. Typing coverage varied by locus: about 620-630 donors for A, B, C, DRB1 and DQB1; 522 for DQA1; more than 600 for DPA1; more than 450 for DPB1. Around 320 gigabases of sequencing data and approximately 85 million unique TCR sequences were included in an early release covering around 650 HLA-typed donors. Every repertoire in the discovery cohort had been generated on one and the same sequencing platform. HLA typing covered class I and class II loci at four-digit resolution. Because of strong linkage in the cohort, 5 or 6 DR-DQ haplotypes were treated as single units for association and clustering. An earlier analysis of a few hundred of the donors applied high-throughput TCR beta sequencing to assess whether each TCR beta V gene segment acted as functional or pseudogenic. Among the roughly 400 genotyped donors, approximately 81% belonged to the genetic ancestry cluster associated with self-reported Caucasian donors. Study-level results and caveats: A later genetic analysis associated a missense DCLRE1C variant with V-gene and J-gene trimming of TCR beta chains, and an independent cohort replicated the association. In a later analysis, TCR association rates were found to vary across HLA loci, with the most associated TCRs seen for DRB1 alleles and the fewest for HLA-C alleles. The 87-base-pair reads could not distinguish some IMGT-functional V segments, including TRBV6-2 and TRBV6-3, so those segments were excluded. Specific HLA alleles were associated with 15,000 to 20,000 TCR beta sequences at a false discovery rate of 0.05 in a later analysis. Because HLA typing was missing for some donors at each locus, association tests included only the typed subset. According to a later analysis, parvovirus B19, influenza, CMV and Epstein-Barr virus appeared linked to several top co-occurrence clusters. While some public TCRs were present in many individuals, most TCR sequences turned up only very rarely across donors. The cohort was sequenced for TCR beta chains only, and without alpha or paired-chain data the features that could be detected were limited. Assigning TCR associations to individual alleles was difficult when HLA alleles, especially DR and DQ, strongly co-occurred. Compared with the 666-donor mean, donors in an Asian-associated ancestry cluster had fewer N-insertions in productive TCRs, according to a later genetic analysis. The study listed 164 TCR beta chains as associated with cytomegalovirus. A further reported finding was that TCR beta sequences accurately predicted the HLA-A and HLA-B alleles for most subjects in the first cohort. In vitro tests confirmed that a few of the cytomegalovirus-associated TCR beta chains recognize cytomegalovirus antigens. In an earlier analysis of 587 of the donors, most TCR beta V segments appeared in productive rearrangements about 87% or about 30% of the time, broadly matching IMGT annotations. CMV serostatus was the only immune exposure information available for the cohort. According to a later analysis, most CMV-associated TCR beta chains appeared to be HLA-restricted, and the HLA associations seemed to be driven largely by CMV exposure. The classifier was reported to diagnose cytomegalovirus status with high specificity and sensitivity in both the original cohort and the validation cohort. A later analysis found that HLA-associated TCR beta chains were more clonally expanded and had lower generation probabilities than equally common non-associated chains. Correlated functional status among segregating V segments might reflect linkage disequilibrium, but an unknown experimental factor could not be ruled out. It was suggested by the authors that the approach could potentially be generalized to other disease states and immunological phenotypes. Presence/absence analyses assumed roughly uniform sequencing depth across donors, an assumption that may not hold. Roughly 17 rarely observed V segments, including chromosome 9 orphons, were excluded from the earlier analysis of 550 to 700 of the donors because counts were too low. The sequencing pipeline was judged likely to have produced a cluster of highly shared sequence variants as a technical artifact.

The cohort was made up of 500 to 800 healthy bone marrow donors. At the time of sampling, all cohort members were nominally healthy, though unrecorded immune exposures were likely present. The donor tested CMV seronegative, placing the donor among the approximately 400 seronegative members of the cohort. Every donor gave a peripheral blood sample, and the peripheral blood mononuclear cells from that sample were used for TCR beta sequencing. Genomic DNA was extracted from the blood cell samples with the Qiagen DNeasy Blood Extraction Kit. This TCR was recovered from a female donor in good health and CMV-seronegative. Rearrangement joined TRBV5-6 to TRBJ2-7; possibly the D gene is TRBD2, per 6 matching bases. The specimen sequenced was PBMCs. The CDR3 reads CASSLVVAEGPWEQYF. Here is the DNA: TGTGCCAGCAGCTTGGTGGTAGCGGAAGGGCCGTGGGAGCAGTACTTC.